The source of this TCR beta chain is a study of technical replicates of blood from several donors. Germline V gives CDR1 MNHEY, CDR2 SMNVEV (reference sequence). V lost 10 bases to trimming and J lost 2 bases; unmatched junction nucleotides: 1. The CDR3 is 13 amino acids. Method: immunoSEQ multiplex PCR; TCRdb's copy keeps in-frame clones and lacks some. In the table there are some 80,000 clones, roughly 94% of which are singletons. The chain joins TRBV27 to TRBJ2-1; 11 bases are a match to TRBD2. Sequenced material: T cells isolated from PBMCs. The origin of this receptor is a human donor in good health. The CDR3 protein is CATGLAAYNEQFF. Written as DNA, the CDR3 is TGTGCCACGGGACTAGCGGCCTACAATGAGCAGTTCTTC.